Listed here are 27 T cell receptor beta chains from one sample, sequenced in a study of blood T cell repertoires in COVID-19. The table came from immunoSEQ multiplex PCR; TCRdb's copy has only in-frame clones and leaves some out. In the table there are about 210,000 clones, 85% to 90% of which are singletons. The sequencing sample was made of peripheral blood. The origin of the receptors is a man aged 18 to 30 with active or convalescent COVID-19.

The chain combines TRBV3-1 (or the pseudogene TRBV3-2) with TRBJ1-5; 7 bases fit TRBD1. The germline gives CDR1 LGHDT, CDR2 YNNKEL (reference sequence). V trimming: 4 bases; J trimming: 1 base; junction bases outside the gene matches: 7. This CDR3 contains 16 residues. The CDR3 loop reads CASSPDRVPSNQPQHF. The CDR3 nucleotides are TGTGCCAGCAGCCCTGACAGGGTACCGAGCAATCAGCCCCAGCATTTT.

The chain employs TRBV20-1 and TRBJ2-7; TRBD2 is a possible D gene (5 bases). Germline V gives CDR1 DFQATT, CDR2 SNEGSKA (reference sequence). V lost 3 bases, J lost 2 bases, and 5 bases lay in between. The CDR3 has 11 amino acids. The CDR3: CSASSAYEQYF. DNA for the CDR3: TGCAGTGCTAGTAGCGCCTACGAGCAGTACTTC.

CDR3 region: CASSQGQTSGYEQYF. The CDR3 nucleotides read TGTGCCAGCAGCCAAGGACAGACTAGCGGTTACGAGCAGTACTTC. The chain employs TRBV3-1 (or the pseudogene TRBV3-2) and TRBJ2-7; 9 nucleotides align to TRBD2. Germline V gene lookup returns CDR1 LGHDT and CDR2 YNNKEL (reference sequence). Trimming took 1 base from V and 4 from J; bases not matched to a gene: 5. This CDR3 has 15 amino acids.

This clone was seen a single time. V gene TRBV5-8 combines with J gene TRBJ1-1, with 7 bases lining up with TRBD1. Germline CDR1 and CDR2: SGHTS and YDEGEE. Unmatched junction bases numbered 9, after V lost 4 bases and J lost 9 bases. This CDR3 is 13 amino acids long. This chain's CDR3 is CASSQTSTGKAFF. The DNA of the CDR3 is TGTGCCAGCAGCCAAACGTCGACAGGGAAAGCTTTCTTT. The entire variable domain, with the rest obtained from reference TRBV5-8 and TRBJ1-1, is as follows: EAGVTQSPTHLIKTRGQQATLRCSPISGHTSVYWYQQALGLGLQFLLWYDEGEERNRGNFPPRFSGRQFPNYSSELNVNALELEDSALYLCASSQTSTGKAFFGQGTRLTVV.

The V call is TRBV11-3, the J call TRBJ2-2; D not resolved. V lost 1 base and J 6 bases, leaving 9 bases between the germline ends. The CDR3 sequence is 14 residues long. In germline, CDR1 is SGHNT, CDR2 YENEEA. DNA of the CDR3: TGTGCCAGCAGCTTAGTCTCTGTGTCCGGGGAGCTGTTTTTT. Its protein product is CASSLVSVSGELFF.

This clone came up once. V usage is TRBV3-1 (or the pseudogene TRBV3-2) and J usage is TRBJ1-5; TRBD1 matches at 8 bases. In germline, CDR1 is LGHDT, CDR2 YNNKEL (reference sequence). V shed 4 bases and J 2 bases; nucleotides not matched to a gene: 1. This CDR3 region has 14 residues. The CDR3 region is CASSPTGGNQPQHF. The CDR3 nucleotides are TGTGCCAGCAGCCCGACAGGGGGCAATCAGCCCCAGCATTTT.

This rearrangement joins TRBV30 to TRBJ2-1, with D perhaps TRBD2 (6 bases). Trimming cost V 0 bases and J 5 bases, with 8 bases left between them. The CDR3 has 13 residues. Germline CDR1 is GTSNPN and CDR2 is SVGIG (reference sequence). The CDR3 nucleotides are TGTGCCTGGAGTGTAACTAGCCACAATGAGCAGTTCTTC. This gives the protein CAWSVTSHNEQFF.

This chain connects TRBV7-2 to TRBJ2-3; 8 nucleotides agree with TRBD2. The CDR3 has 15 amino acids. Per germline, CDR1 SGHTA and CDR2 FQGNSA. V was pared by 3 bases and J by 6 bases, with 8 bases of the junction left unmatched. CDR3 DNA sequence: TGTGCCAGCAGCTTGAGCGGGAGTAGCCTGGATACGCAGTATTTT. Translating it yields CASSLSGSSLDTQYF.

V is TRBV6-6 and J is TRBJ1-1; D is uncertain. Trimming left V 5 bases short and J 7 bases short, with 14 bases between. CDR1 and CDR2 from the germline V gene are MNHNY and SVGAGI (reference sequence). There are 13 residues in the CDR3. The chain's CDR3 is CASSLSSTIEAFF. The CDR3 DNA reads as TGTGCCAGCAGTCTTTCGTCAACAATTGAAGCTTTCTTT.

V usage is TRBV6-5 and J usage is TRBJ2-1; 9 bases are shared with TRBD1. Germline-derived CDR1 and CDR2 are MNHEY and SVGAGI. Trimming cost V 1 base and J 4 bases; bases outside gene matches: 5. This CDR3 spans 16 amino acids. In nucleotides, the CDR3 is TGTGCCAGCAGTTACTATCTGGGACAGGGATACAATGAGCAGTTCTTC. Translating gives CASSYYLGQGYNEQFF.

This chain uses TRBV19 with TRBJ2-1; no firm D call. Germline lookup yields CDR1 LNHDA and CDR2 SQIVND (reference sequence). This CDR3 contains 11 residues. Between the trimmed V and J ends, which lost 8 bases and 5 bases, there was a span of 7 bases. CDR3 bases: TGTGCCAGTCGGTTAGACAATGAGCAGTTCTTC. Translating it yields CASRLDNEQFF.

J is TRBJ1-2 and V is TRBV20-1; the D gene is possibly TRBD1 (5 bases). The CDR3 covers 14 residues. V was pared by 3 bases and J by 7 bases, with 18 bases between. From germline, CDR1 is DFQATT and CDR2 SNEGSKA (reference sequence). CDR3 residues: CSASFEGANAGYTF. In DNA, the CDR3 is TGCAGTGCTAGTTTTGAAGGGGCGAACGCTGGCTACACCTTC.

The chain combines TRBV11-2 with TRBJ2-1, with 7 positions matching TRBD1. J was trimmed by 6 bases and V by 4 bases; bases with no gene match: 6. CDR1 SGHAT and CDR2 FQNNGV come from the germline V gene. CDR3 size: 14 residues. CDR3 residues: CASSSRQGSNEQFF. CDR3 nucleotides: TGTGCCAGCAGCTCTCGACAGGGTAGCAATGAGCAGTTCTTC. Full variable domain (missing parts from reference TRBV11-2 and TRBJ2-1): EAGVAQSPRYKIIEKRQSVAFWCNPISGHATLYWYQQILGQGPKLLIQFQNNGVVDDSQLPKDRFSAERLKGVDSTLKIQPAKLEDSAVYLCASSSRQGSNEQFFGPGTRLTVL.

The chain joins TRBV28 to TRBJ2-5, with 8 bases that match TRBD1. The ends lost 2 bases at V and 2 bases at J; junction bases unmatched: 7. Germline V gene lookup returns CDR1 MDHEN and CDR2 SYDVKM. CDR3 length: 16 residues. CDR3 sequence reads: CASSLIRGRIQETQYF. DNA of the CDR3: TGTGCCAGCAGTTTAATCAGGGGGCGGATTCAAGAGACCCAGTACTTC.

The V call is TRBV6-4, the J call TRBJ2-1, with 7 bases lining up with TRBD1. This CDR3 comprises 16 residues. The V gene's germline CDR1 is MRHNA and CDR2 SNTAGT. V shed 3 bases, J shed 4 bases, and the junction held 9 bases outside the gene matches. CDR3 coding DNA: TGTGCCAGCAGTGATCGAGGGGGCATGGTTTACAATGAGCAGTTCTTC. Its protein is CASSDRGGMVYNEQFF.

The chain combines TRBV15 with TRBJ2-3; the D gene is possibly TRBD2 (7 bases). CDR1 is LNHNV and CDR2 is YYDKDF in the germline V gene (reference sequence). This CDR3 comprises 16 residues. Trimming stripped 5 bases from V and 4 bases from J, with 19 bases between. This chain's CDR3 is CATSARPGGGADTQYF. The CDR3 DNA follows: TGTGCCACCAGCGCGCGACCCGGAGGGGGGGCAGATACGCAGTATTTT.

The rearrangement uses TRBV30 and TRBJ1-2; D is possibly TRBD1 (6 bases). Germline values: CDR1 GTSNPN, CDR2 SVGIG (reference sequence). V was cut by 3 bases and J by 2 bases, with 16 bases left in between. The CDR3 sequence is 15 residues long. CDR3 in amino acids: CAWSDAGTPNYGYTF. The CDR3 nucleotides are TGTGCCTGGAGCGACGCCGGGACACCAAACTATGGCTACACCTTC.

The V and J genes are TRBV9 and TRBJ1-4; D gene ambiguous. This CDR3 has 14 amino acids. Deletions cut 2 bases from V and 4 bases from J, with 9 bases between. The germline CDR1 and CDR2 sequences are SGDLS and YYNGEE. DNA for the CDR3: TGTGCCAGCAGCGTGGGCAGCCATAATGAAAAACTGTTTTTT. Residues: CASSVGSHNEKLFF.

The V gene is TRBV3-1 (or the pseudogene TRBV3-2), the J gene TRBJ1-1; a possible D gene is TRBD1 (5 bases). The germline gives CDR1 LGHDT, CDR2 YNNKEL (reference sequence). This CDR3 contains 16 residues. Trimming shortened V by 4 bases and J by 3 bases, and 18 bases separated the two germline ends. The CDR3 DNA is TGTGCCAGCAGCCTCGGGGGGATCACTTTGGACACTGAAGCTTTCTTT. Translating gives CASSLGGITLDTEAFF.

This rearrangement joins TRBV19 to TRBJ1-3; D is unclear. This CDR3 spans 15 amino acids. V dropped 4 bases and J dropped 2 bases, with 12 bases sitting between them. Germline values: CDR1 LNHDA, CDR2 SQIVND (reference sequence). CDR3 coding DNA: TGTGCCAGTAGTACACGAGAGCGGCCTGGAAACACCATATATTTT. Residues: CASSTRERPGNTIYF.

The CDR3 sequence is CASSRLTSDHRNTGELFF. The CDR3 nucleotides are TGTGCCAGCAGTAGACTGACTAGCGACCACCGGAACACCGGGGAGCTGTTTTTT. This chain joins TRBV27 and TRBJ2-2; 8 positions match TRBD2. Germline-derived CDR1 and CDR2 are MNHEY and SMNVEV (reference sequence). With V trimmed by 5 bases and J by 1 base, 12 bases remained unmatched. There are 18 residues in the CDR3.

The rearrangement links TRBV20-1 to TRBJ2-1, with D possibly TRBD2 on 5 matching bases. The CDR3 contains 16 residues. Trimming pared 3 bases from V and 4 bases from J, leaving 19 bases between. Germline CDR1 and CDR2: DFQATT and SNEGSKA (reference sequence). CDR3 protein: CSASGLAGHGYNEQFF. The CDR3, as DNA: TGCAGTGCTAGTGGGCTTGCGGGTCACGGTTACAATGAGCAGTTCTTC.

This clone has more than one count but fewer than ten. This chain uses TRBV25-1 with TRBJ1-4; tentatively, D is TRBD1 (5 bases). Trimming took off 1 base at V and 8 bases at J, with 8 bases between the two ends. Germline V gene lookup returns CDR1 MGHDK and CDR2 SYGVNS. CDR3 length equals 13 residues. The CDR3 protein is CASSESGGEKLFF. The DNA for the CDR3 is TGTGCCAGCAGTGAATCGGGGGGGGAAAAACTGTTTTTT.

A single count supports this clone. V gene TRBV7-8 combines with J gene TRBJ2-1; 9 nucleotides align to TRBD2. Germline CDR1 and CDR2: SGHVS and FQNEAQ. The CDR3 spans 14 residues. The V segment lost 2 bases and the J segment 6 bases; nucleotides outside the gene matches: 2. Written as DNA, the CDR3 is TGTGCCAGCAGCTTATCTAGCGGGACCAATGAGCAGTTCTTC. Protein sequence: CASSLSSGTNEQFF.

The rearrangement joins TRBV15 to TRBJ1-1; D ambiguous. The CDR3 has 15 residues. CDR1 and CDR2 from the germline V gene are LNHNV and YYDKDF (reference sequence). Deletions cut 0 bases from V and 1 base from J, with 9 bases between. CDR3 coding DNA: TGTGCCACCAGCAGAGATGGGAGGACGAACACTGAAGCTTTCTTT. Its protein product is CATSRDGRTNTEAFF. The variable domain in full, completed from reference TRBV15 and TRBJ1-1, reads DAMVIQNPRYQVTQFGKPVTLSCSQTLNHNVMYWYQQKSSQAPKLLFHYYDKDFNNEADTPDNFQSRRPNTSFCFLDIRSPGLGDTAMYLCATSRDGRTNTEAFFGQGTRLTVV.

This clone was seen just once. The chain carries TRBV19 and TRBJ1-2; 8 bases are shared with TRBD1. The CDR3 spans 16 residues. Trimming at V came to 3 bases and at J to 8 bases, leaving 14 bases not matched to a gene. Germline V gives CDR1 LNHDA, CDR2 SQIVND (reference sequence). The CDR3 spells CASSISSRGLSHGYTF. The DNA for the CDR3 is TGTGCCAGTAGTATCTCGTCCAGGGGGCTTTCGCACGGCTACACCTTC.

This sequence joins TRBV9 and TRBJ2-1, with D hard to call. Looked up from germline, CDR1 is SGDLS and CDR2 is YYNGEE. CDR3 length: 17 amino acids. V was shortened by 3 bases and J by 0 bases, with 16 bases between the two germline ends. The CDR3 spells CASSADWIRSSYNEQFF. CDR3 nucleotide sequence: TGTGCCAGCAGCGCCGACTGGATACGGAGCTCCTACAATGAGCAGTTCTTC.